The text below deals with one TCR beta chain. The antigen remains unidentified. This sample is drawn from a study of T cells in Graves' hyperthyroidism and ophthalmopathy. The wider study: Sampling of peripheral blood happened at initial diagnosis, prior to any treatment. Study-wide findings and caveats: Also found in blood were most expanded thyroid clonotypes above 0.001. Ophthalmopathy, as predicted by the model, came a median around 7 months after the prediction.

RNA transcripts gave rise to amplified TCR beta CDR3 regions. A set of HTBI primers served as the primers for a first-round RT-PCR of the TCR CDR3. MiXCR was run by TCRdb on the multiplex PCR reads, yielding one entry per CDR3 protein. Among about 610,000 distinct CDR3 sequences listed, roughly 14% were seen once. After removal of 5 bases from V and 1 base from J, the junction contained 1 base not matched to a gene. The CDR3 is 14 amino acids. Germline CDR1 and CDR2: MDHEN and SYDVKM. Used for diagnoses were clinical symptoms, serum thyroxine and TRAb, thyroid ultrasound and orbital computed tomography.

This chain uses TRBV28 with TRBJ2-2, with TRBD2 identical over 7 bases. Sequencing was performed on blood. The receptor was derived from a woman aged 40 to 55 with Graves' ophthalmopathy. This chain's CDR3 is CASSGGRNTGELFF. The CDR3 DNA follows: TGTGCCAGCAGTGGCGGGAGGAACACCGGGGAGCTGTTTTTT. Together with reference TRBV28 and TRBJ2-2, the CDR3 gives the full variable domain: DVKVTQSSRYLVKRTGEKVFLECVQDMDHENMFWYRQDPGLGLRLIYFSYDVKMKEKGDIPEGYSVSREKKERFSLILESASTNQTSMYLCASSGGRNTGELFFGEGSRLTVL.